The present T cell receptor beta chain was sequenced within a study of cytomegalovirus exposure and HLA in healthy donors. Regarding the study as a whole: Later on, an analysis found that several of the most significant clusters appeared to be linked to common viral pathogens, which included parvovirus B19.

Germline V gene sequence: CDR1 MNHEY, CDR2 SVGAGI. The CDR3 sequence is 11 residues long. V was pared by 8 bases and J by 6 bases, with 7 bases between. The PCR employed 60 Vbeta primers together with 13 Jbeta primers. Authors' processing steps: Among the unique TCR beta chains that a later analysis counted, 75 million to 85 million in all, about 11 million were shared. Method: immunoSEQ multiplex PCR; TCRdb's copy keeps in-frame clones and lacks some. V, J and clone size are those of that table, while D and trimming were read from the DNA. Among about 170,000 clones listed, under 80% were seen once. Notes on this clone: Its antigen is as yet unknown.

This clonotype originated in a man aged 35-49 years in good health and CMV-seronegative. This chain joins TRBV6-5 and TRBJ1-4, with D perhaps TRBD1 (5 bases). Sequences were obtained from PBMCs. CDR3 amino acids: CASRGDEKLFF. The CDR3 nucleotides are TGTGCCAGCCGGGGGGATGAAAAACTGTTTTTT.